This T cell receptor beta chain was sequenced during a study of T cell responses to AZD1222 COVID-19 vaccine. Looked up from germline, CDR1 is LNHDA and CDR2 is SQIVND (reference sequence). The CDR3 totals 15 residues. After removal of 7 bases from V and 5 bases from J, the junction contained 7 bases not matched to a gene. A note on this clone: The antigen is undetermined.

Profiled with immunoSEQ multiplex PCR; TCRdb holds only in-frame clones, not every one. Here the sample spans more than 100,000 clones, around nine tenths being singletons. Findings and limits, study-wide: Per reports, nearly half of all spike-specific TCRs target regions that are unmutated in variants. Researchers took repertoire samples only after the peak T cell response had come. Mapped onto spike, vaccine-associated CD4 TCRs spanned it and were dominant at 160-218 and 743-854.

The sample consisted of peripheral blood, taken on day 0 of AZD1222 vaccination. This chain links TRBV19 with TRBJ2-5, with TRBD2 matching over 13 bases. This receptor was identified in an adult in good health. In DNA form, the CDR3 reads TGTGCCAGTACCACTAGCGGGGGGGCCGGGGAGACCCAGTACTTC. This encodes CASTTSGGAGETQYF.